This T cell receptor (beta chain) is from a study of blood T cell repertoires in COVID-19. Overall study: From the United States, Italy and Spain came samples of acute and convalescent COVID-19. Sample material is recorded as cDNA or gDNA derived from T cells, B-cell-depleted T cells, or PBMCs.

Germline CDR1 ENHRY, CDR2 SYGVKD. The CDR3 consists of 16 residues. The ends were cut back, 4 bases at V and 0 bases at J, with 15 bases in the middle. Participants' own reports of clinical history determined their cohort assignment. Methods used by the authors: Estimation of nucleated cell counts was performed using reference gene primer amplification. Assay used: immunoSEQ multiplex PCR; TCRdb lists only in-frame clones, some missing. That table gives V, J and clone size, and the DNA gave D and trimming. The table lists 250,000 to 300,000 clones, 91% of them singletons, with around 1.3% in the top ten.

This chain uses TRBV10-3 with TRBJ1-1; D is possibly TRBD1 (6 bases). Sequenced: PBMCs or T cells enriched from blood (not recorded which). The clonotype comes from a human donor in a cohort exposed to, infected with or recovered from COVID-19 (not recorded which). The donor label of this sample is uncertain. The CDR3 sequence: CAISAGLQGLNTEAFF. The CDR3 nucleotides read TGTGCCATCAGTGCGGGCCTACAGGGATTGAACACTGAAGCTTTCTTT.